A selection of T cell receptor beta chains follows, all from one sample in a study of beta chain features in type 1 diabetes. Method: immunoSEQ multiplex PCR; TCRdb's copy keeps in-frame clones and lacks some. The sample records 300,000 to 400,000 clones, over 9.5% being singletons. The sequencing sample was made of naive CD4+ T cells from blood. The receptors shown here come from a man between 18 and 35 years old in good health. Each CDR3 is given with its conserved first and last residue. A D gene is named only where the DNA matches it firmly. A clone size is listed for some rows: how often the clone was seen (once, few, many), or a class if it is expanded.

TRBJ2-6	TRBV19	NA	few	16	CASSPQGGPGANVLTF	TGTGCCAGTAGTCCCCAAGGAGGGCCCGGGGCCAACGTCCTGACTTTC
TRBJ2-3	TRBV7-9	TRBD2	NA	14	CASSGGVLTDTQYF	TGTGCCAGCAGCGGGGGGGTCCTCACAGATACGCAGTATTTT
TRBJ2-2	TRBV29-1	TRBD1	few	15	CSVVGDRWGTGELFF	TGCAGCGTTGTGGGGGACAGGTGGGGAACCGGGGAGCTGTTTTTT
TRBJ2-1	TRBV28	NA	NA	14	CASSRIAEGNEQFF	TGTGCCAGCAGTCGGATAGCGGAGGGGAATGAGCAGTTCTTC
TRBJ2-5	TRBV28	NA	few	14	CASSSGGTQETQYF	TGTGCCAGCAGTTCTGGAGGGACCCAAGAGACCCAGTACTTC
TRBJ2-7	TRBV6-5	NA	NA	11	CASRRSYEQYF	TGTGCCAGCAGGCGGTCCTACGAGCAGTACTTC
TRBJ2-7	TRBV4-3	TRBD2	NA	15	CASSHLAGLEAEQYF	TGCGCCAGCAGCCACCTAGCGGGGCTTGAGGCCGAGCAGTACTTC
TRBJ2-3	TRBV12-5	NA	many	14	CASGSSISADTQYF	TGTGCTAGTGGTTCAAGCATTAGCGCGGATACGCAGTATTTT
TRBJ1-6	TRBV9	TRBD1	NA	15	CASSGRDRVNSPLHF	TGTGCCAGCAGCGGCCGGGACAGGGTTAATTCACCCCTCCACTTT
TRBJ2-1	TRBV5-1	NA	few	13	CASSYGTGDEQFF	TGCGCCAGCAGCTACGGAACGGGGGATGAGCAGTTCTTC
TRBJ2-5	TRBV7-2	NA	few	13	CASSLSGEETQYF	TGTGCCAGCAGCTTATCAGGGGAAGAGACCCAGTACTTC
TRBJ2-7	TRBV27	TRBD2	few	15	CASTQGTSGTSEQYF	TGTGCCAGCACCCAGGGGACTAGCGGGACGAGCGAGCAGTACTTC
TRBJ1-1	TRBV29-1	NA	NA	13	CSVGEGGNTEAFF	TGCAGCGTTGGGGAGGGGGGTAACACTGAAGCTTTCTTT
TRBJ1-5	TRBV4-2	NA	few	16	CASSQDNGGGNQPQHF	TGTGCCAGCAGCCAAGATAATGGGGGCGGCAATCAGCCCCAGCATTTT
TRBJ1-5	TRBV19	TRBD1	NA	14	CASSFTGGDQPQHF	TGTGCCAGTAGCTTCACAGGGGGCGATCAGCCCCAGCATTTT
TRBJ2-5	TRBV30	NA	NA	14	CAWTVLGGGETQYF	TGTGCCTGGACGGTTCTCGGTGGAGGGGAGACCCAGTACTTC
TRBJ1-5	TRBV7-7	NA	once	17	CASSLAFCRYSNQPQHF	TGTGCTAGCAGCTTAGCGTTTTGTCGGTATAGCAATCAGCCCCAGCATTTT
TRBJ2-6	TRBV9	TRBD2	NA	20	CASSVGTSGGIYSGANVLTF	TGTGCCAGCAGCGTAGGGACTAGCGGGGGTATATACTCTGGGGCCAACGTCCTGACTTTC
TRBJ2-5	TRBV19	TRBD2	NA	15	CASSTHSGGGETQYF	TGTGCCAGTAGTACCCATAGCGGGGGAGGGGAGACCCAGTACTTC
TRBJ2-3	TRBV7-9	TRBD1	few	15	CASSPRQGATDTQYF	TGTGCCAGCAGCCCCCGACAGGGAGCAACAGATACGCAGTATTTT
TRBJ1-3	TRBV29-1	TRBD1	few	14	CSVAQTGTGNTIYF	TGCAGCGTTGCACAGACAGGGACTGGAAACACCATATATTTT
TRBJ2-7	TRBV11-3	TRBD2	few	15	CASSPTSGGTYEQYF	TGTGCCAGCAGCCCGACTAGCGGGGGAACCTACGAGCAGTACTTC
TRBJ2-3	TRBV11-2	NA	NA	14	CASSFLQVLDTQYF	TGTGCCAGCAGCTTTTTACAGGTTTTAGATACGCAGTATTTT
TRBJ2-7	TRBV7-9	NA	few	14	CASSFGGGVYEQYF	TGTGCCAGCAGCTTTGGTGGGGGCGTATACGAGCAGTACTTC
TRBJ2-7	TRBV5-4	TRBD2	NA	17	CASSFTLRTSGGAEQYF	TGTGCCAGCAGCTTCACCCTCCGGACTAGCGGGGGCGCCGAGCAGTACTTC
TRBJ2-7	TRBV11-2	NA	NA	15	CASSSGHLSSYEQYF	TGTGCCAGCAGTTCCGGACACCTAAGCTCCTACGAGCAGTACTTC
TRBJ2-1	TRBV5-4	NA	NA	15	CASSQDPQVYNEQFF	TGTGCCAGCAGCCAAGACCCCCAGGTCTACAATGAGCAGTTCTTC
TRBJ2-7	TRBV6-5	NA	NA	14	CASSYLGTTYEQYF	TGTGCCAGCAGTTACCTAGGCACCACCTACGAGCAGTACTTC